The sequence of this T cell receptor (beta chain) was determined in a study of shared clonotypes between healthy human individuals. Study-level background: Donors consisted of a couple of women and three men between 18 and 49.

V was shortened by 1 base and J by 0 bases, with 5 bases between the two germline ends. This CDR3 is 14 amino acids long. CDR1 and CDR2 (germline): SGHTA, FQGNSA. Notes on this clone: The antigen is not known.

Measured with immunoSEQ multiplex PCR; TCRdb has only the in-frame clones, and not every one. The sample has roughly 400,000 clones, 90% to 97% seen once. Study-level points and caveats: Even with large depth, rarefaction showed that sorted-subset sequencing was incomplete. Several donors held around 5% of naive CD4 clonotypes in common. Clonotype sharing among donors likely depends on sequencing depth.

The source is a man aged 25-45 years in good health. The specimen sequenced was memory CD8+ T cells sorted from blood. Documented subset: CD45RO+ cells pooled with CCR7-negative TemRA cells. V is TRBV7-2 and J is TRBJ2-3, with D uncertain. CDR3 bases: TGTGCCAGCAGCTTAGACACTAGCACAGATACGCAGTATTTT. Translating gives CASSLDTSTDTQYF. Combining the CDR3 with reference TRBV7-2 and TRBJ2-3 gives the whole variable domain GAGVSQSPSNKVTEKGKDVELRCDPISGHTALYWYRQSLGQGLEFLIYFQGNSAPDKSGLPSDRFSAERTGGSVSTLTIQRTQQEDSAVYLCASSLDTSTDTQYFGPGTRLTVL.